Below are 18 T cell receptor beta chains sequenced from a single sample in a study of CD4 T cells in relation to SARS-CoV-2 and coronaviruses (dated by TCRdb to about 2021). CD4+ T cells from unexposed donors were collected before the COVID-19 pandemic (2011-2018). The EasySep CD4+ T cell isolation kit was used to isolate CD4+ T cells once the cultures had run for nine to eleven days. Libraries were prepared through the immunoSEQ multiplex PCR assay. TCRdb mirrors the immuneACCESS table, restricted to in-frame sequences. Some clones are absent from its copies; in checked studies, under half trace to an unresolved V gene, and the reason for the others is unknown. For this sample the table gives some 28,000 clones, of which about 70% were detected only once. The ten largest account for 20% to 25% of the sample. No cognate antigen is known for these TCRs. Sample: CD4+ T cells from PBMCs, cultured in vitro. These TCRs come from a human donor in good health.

CDR3 in amino acids: CASLSISGGPYEQYF. In DNA form, the CDR3 reads TGTGCCAGCCTGAGCATCAGCGGGGGACCCTACGAGCAGTACTTC. The V gene is TRBV11-2, the J gene TRBJ2-7, with 8 nucleotides matching TRBD2. J was trimmed by 2 bases and V by 8 bases; bases with no gene match: 11. CDR1 and CDR2 from the germline V gene are SGHAT and FQNNGV. The CDR3 loop spans 15 amino acids.

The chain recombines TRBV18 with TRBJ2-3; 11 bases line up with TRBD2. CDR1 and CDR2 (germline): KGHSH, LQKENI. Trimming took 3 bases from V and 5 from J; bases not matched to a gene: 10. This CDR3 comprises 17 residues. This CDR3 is CASSPPQLAGVGDTQYF. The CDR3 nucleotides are TGTGCCAGCTCACCTCCACAACTAGCGGGAGTAGGAGATACGCAGTATTTT.

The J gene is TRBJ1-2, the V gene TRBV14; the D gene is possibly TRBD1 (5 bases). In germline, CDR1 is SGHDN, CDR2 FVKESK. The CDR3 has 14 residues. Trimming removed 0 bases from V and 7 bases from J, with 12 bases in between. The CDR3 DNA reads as TGTGCCAGCAGCCAAGATTTAGCAGGGACTGGCTACACCTTC. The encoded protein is CASSQDLAGTGYTF.

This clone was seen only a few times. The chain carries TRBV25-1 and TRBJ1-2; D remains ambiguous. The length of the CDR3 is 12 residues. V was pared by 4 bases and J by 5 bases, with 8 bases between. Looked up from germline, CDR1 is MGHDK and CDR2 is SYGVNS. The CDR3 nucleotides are TGTGCCAGCAGTGTTGAGGGTTATGGCTACACCTTC. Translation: CASSVEGYGYTF.

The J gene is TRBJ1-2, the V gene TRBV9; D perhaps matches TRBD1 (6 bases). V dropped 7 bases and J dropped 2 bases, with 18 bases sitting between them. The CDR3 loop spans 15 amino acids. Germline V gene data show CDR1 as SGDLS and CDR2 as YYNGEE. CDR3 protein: CASAKSGQLNYGYTF. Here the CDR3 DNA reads TGTGCCAGCGCTAAAAGCGGACAGCTAAACTATGGCTACACCTTC.

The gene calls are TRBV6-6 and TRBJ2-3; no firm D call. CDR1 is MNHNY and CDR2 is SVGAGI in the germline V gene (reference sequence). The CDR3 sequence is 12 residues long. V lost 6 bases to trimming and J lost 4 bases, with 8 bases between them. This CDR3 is CASSPGADTQYF. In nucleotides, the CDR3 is TGTGCCAGCAGCCCGGGCGCAGATACGCAGTATTTT.

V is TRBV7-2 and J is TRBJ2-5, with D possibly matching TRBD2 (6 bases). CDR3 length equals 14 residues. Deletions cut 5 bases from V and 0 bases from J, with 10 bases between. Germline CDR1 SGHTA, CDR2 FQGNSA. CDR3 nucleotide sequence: TGTGCCAGCAGCGCCGGGGGATACCAAGAGACCCAGTACTTC. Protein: CASSAGGYQETQYF.

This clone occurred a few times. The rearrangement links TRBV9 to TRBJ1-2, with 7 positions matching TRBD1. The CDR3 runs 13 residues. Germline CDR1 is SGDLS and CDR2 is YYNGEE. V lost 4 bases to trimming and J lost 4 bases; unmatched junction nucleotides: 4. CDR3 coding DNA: TGTGCCAGCAGCCCAGGGGGAGGCTATGGCTACACCTTC. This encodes CASSPGGGYGYTF.

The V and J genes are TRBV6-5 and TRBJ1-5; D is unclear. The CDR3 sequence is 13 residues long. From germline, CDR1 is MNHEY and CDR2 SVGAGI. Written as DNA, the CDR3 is TGTGCAGGAGCAAGGGAGGCAGGTCAGCCCCAGCATTTT. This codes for CAGAREAGQPQHF.

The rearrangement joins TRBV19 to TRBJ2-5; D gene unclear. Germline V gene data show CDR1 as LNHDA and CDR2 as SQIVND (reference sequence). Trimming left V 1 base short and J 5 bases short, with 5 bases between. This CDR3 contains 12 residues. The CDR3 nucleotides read TGTGCCAGTAGTATAGGCGCGGAGACCCAGTACTTC. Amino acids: CASSIGAETQYF. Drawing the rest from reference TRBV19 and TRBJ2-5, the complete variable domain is DGGITQSPKYLFRKEGQNVTLSCEQNLNHDAMYWYRQDPGQGLRLIYYSQIVNDFQKGDIAEGYSVSREKKESFPLTVTSAQKNPTAFYLCASSIGAETQYFGPGTRLLVL.

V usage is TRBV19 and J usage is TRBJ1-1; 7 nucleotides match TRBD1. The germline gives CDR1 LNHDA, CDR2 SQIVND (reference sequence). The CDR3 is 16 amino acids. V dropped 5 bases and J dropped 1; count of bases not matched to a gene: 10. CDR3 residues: CASSLLSTGPNTEAFF. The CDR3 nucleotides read TGTGCCAGTAGTCTTCTCTCGACAGGGCCGAACACTGAAGCTTTCTTT.

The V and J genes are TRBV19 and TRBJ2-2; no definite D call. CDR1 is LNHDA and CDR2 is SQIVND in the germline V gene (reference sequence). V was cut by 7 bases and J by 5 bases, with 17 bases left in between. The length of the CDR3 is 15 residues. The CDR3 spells CASNTLWGRTGELFF. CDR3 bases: TGTGCCAGTAACACCTTGTGGGGAAGGACCGGGGAGCTGTTTTTT.

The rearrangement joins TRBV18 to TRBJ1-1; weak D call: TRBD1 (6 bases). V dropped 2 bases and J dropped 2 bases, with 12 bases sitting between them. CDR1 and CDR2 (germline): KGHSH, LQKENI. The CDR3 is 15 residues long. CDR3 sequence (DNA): TGTGCCAGCTCACCAGAGGCCAGGGGCAACACTGAAGCTTTCTTT. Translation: CASSPEARGNTEAFF.

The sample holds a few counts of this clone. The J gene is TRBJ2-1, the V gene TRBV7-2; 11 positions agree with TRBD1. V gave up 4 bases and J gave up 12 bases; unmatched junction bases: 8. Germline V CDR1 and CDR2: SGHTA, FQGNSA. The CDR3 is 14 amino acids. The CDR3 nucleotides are TGTGCCAGCAGCTCGGCGGGACAGGGGGTCGGGCAGTTCTTC. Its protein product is CASSSAGQGVGQFF. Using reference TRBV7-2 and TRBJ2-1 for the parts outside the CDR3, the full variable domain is GAGVSQSPSNKVTEKGKDVELRCDPISGHTALYWYRQSLGQGLEFLIYFQGNSAPDKSGLPSDRFSAERTGGSVSTLTIQRTQQEDSAVYLCASSSAGQGVGQFFGPGTRLTVL.

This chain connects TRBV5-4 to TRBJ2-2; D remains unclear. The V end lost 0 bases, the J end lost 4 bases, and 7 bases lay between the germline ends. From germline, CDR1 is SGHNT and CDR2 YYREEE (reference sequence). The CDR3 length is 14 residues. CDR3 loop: CASSLDGSTGELFF. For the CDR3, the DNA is TGTGCCAGCAGCTTGGATGGGTCCACCGGGGAGCTGTTTTTT.

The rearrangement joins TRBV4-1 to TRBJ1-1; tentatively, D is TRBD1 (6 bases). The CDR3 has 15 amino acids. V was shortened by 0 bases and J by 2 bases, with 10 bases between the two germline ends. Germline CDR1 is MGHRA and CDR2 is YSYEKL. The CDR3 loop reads CASSQEGASNTEAFF. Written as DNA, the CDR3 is TGCGCCAGCAGCCAAGAGGGGGCCAGTAACACTGAAGCTTTCTTT.

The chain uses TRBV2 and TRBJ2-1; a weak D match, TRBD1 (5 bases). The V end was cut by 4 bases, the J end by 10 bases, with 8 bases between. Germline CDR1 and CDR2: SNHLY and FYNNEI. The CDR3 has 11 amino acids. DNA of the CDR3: TGTGCCAGCAGTGCCGACAGCGAGCAGTTCTTC. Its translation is CASSADSEQFF.

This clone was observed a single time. The CDR3 sequence: CASSYDPNGEKLFF. Here the CDR3 DNA reads TGTGCCAGCAGTTATGACCCAAACGGGGAAAAACTGTTTTTT. The V and J genes are TRBV6-6 and TRBJ1-4; D gene uncertain. Germline V gene sequence: CDR1 MNHNY, CDR2 SVGAGI (reference sequence). Trimming stripped 3 bases from V and 8 bases from J, with 13 bases between. The CDR3 extends over 14 amino acids.